This T cell receptor (beta chain) originates from a study of memory CD4+ T cells and cytomegalovirus serostatus. CDR1 and CDR2 (germline): SNHLY, FYNNEI. The CDR3 is made up of 15 amino acids. The J segment lost 1 base and the V segment lost 5 bases, leaving 6 bases of the junction unmatched. Clones were read by immunoSEQ multiplex PCR, and TCRdb kept only the in-frame ones, dropping some. The sample has 75,000 to 95,000 clones; roughly 80% are singletons. About this clone itself: Its antigen is unidentified.

The study's findings and limits: Suggested: most of the CMV-linked TCR signature lies in CD4+ memory cells. Median bootstrapped AUC for CMV status was just under 0.97 originally, about 0.9 US-trained.

Single viable CD3+CD4+CD8-CD45RO+ cells were sorted as the memory CD4+ T cells. CMV serostatus came from serum IgG against pp150, pp28, p38, p52. Source material: memory CD4+ T cells from blood. This TCR derives from an adult in good health and CMV-seronegative. The V gene is TRBV2, the J gene TRBJ1-2; 8 bases are shared with TRBD1. CDR3 DNA sequence: TGTGCCAGCAGTCCGCAGGGGGCGGGTAACTATGGCTACACCTTC. It encodes CASSPQGAGNYGYTF.